This T cell receptor (beta chain) originates from a study of cytomegalovirus exposure and HLA in healthy donors. The length of the CDR3 is 13 residues. V dropped 4 bases and J dropped 1 base, with 7 bases sitting between them. Germline V CDR1 and CDR2: SEHNR, FQNEAQ (reference sequence). Repertoires were generated with immunoSEQ multiplex PCR, while TCRdb's copy carries only in-frame clones and drops some. Among over 150,000 clones listed, roughly 90% were seen once. V usage is TRBV7-9 and J usage is TRBJ1-2; D might be TRBD1 (5 bases). The sample comprised PBMCs. The origin of this receptor is a man between 18 and 29 years old in good health and CMV-seropositive. CDR3 bases: TGTGCCAGCAGCTACGACAGTAACTATGGCTACACCTTC. Translation gives CASSYDSNYGYTF.